Described below is a single TCR beta chain sequence and its context. J gave up 13 bases and V 5 bases, and 20 bases lay outside the gene matches. This CDR3 has 18 amino acids. Germline V gene data show CDR1 as MNHEY and CDR2 as SVGEGT. Combining a sample-barcoded 5' primer with a J-beta primer mix, a second PCR ran for roughly 7 to 11 cycles. TCRdb independently ran MiXCR on the 5' RACE reads; one entry per CDR3 protein. The table includes some 920,000 distinct CDR3 sequences, roughly 51% detected once. The data derive from a study of blood T cells in healthy people across ages. The chain couples TRBV6-2 or TRBV6-3 to TRBJ2-5, with 15 bases lining up with TRBD2. Sample: blood. This receptor was obtained from a woman aged 60 to 75 in good health. CDR3 sequence (DNA): TGTGCCAGCAGTAGGGGGACTAGCGGGAGGCGCCGGTACAATGAGCGGTACTTC. Its protein product is CASSRGTSGRRRYNERYF.